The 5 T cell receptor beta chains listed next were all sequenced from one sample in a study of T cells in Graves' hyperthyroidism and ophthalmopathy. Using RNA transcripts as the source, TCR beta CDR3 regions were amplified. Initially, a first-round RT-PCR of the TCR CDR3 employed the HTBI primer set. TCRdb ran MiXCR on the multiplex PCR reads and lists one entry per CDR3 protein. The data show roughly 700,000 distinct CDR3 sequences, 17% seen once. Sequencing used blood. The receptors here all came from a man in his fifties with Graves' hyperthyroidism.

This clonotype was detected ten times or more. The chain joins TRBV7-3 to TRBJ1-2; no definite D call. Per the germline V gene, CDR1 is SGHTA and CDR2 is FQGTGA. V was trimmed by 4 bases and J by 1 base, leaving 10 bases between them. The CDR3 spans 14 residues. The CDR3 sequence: CASSSPPFNYGYTF. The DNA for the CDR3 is TGTGCCAGCAGCTCCCCCCCCTTTAACTATGGCTACACCTTC.

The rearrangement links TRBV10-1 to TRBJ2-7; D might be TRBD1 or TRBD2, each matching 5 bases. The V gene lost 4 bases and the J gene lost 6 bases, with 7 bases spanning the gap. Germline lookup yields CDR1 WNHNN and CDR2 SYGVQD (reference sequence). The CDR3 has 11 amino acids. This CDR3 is CASSAGSEQYF. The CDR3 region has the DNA TGCGCCAGCAGTGCAGGGAGCGAGCAGTACTTC.

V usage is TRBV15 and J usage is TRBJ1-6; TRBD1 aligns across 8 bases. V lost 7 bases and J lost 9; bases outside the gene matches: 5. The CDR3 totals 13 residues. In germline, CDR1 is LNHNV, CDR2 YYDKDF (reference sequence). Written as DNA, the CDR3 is TGTGCCACCAAGGACAGGGAGACTTCACCCCTCCACTTT. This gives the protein CATKDRETSPLHF.

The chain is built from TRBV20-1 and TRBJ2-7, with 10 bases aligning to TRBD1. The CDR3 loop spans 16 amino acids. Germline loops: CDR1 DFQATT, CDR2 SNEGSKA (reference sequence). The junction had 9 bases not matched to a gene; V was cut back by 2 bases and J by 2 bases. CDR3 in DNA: TGCAGTGCTAGAATCGCTACGGGACAGGGGCCCTACGAGCAGTACTTC. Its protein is CSARIATGQGPYEQYF.

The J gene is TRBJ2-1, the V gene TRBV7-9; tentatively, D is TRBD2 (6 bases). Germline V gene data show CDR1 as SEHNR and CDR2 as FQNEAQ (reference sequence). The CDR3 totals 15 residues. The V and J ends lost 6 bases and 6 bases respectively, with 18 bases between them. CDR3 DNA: TGTGCCAGCAGAGTGAGTGGAGGGGAAAGCAATGAGCAGTTCTTC. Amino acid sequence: CASRVSGGESNEQFF.